These 11 T cell receptor beta chains came from one sample sequenced in a study of shared clonotypes between healthy human individuals. TCRdb keeps only in-frame clones here, not all; method: immunoSEQ multiplex PCR. The data contain about 510,000 clones, 75% to 80% of them singletons. The material sequenced was PBMCs. All receptors come from a woman between 40 and 55 years old in good health. Some clones in this sample may be carry-over from other donors' samples.

This sequence joins TRBV11-2 and TRBJ2-3; 9 nucleotides match TRBD2. The CDR3 covers 16 residues. V was clipped by 2 bases and J by 3 bases; unmatched bases: 6. Germline CDR1 reads SGHAT; CDR2 reads FQNNGV. The CDR3 DNA follows: TGTGCCAGCAGCTTACGCGGCGGGGGGGGGACAGATACGCAGTATTTT. It encodes CASSLRGGGGTDTQYF.

The chain links TRBV5-1 to TRBJ2-5; D tentatively fits TRBD1 or TRBD2 (5 bases each). Trimming stripped 2 bases from V and 4 bases from J, with 9 bases between. The germline V gene has CDR1 SGHRS and CDR2 YFSETQ. This CDR3 has 13 residues. DNA of the CDR3: TGCGCCAGCAGCTTCGGGGCGGGAGAGACCCAGTACTTC. It specifies CASSFGAGETQYF.

This rearrangement joins TRBV7-2 to TRBJ2-7; TRBD2 matches at 9 bases. V trimming: 2 bases; J trimming: 7 bases; junction bases outside the gene matches: 6. This CDR3 comprises 14 residues. Per the germline V gene, CDR1 is SGHTA and CDR2 is FQGNSA. The CDR3 nucleotides are TGTGCCAGCAGCTTATTGGGTAGCGGGAGTGAGCAGTACTTC. Its protein product is CASSLLGSGSEQYF.

V gene TRBV19 combines with J gene TRBJ1-1; unclear D gene. Germline-derived CDR1 and CDR2 are LNHDA and SQIVND (reference sequence). The ends were cut back, 8 bases at V and 4 bases at J, with 17 bases in the middle. This CDR3 is built from 14 residues. The CDR3 DNA is TGTGCCAGTGCCCGACTGGGGATGAGCACTGAAGCTTTCTTT. Protein product: CASARLGMSTEAFF.

This chain joins TRBV11-2 and TRBJ2-5; TRBD2 matches 13 bases. The V gene end was trimmed by 5 bases and the J gene end by 2 bases; junction bases not matched to a gene: 5. This CDR3 comprises 16 residues. From germline, CDR1 is SGHAT and CDR2 FQNNGV. The CDR3 region has the DNA TGTGCCAGCAGCGTCTCGGGACTAGCGGGGCAAGAGACCCAGTACTTC. It translates to CASSVSGLAGQETQYF.

The chain recombines TRBV4-2 with TRBJ2-3; 8 nucleotides match TRBD2. The CDR3 covers 17 residues. The J segment lost 3 bases and the V segment lost 0 bases, leaving 8 bases of the junction unmatched. Germline V gene sequence: CDR1 LGHNA, CDR2 YNFKEQ. CDR3 bases: TGTGCCAGCAGCCAAGAACCGCTCGCGGGAGGAACAGATACGCAGTATTTT. Its protein product is CASSQEPLAGGTDTQYF.

Ten or more counts support this clone. This chain connects TRBV29-1 to TRBJ2-1; 11 positions agree with TRBD1. Germline values: CDR1 SQVTM, CDR2 ANQGSEA. This CDR3 is built from 14 residues. After removal of 5 bases from V and 5 bases from J, the junction contained 5 bases not matched to a gene. CDR3 region: CSVRDRGFDNEQFF. The DNA of the CDR3 is TGCAGCGTTCGGGACAGGGGGTTCGACAATGAGCAGTTCTTC.

This clone was detected many times. This chain joins TRBV5-1 and TRBJ2-7; TRBD2 matches at 8 bases. The CDR3 is made up of 15 amino acids. The germline V gene has CDR1 SGHRS and CDR2 YFSETQ. The junction had 5 bases not matched to a gene; V was cut back by 2 bases and J by 1 base. The CDR3 DNA follows: TGCGCCAGCAGCTTAGGTAGCGGGATTTCCTACGAGCAGTACTTC. Protein: CASSLGSGISYEQYF.

The chain couples TRBV18 to TRBJ2-7, with D perhaps matching TRBD1 (6 bases). The V and J ends lost 3 bases and 5 bases respectively, with 17 bases between them. Germline CDR1 is KGHSH and CDR2 is LQKENI. This CDR3 comprises 15 residues. CDR3 sequence reads: CASSPSIGGLNEQYF. In DNA, the CDR3 is TGTGCCAGCTCACCCTCCATAGGGGGTCTTAACGAGCAGTACTTC.

This clone showed up just once. The gene calls are TRBV29-1 and TRBJ2-5, with 8 bases identical to TRBD1. The DNA end lines up better with TRBJ2-7; the J call may be wrong. The CDR3 runs 14 residues. In germline, CDR1 is SQVTM, CDR2 ANQGSEA. The CDR3 DNA sequence: TGCAGCGTCGAAAGGGACAGGTTCTCCTACGAGCAGTACTTC. This codes for CSVERDRFSYEQYF.

This clone was detected ten times or more. The chain is built from TRBV9 and TRBJ2-2; 8 positions match TRBD1. The CDR3 is 13 residues long. Trimming removed 4 bases from V and 7 bases from J; junction bases left unmatched: 3. Germline V gene lookup returns CDR1 SGDLS and CDR2 YYNGEE. CDR3 nucleotides: TGTGCCAGCAGCCCCAGGGGGCGCGGGGAGCTGTTTTTT. Protein product: CASSPRGRGELFF.